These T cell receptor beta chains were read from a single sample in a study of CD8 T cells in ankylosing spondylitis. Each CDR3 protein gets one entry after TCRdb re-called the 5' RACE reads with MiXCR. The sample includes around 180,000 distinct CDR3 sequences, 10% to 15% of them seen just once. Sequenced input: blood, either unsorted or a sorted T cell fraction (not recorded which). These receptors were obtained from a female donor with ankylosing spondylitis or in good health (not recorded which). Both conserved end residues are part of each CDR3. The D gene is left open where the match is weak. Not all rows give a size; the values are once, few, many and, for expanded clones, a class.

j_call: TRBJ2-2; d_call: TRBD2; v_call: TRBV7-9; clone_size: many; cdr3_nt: TGTGCCAGCCAACGCTTGGGAGGGGCTGTGACCGGGGAGCTGTTTTTT; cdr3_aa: CASQRLGGAVTGELFF
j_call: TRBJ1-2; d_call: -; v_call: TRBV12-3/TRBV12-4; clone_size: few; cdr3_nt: TGTGCCAGCAGTACCACAGCGAACTATGGCTACACCTTC; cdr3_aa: CASSTTANYGYTF
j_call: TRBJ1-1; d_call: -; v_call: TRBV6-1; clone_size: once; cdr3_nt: TGTGCCAGCAGCCCGACCTATGACCCTGAAGCTTTCTTT; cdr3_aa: CASSPTYDPEAFF
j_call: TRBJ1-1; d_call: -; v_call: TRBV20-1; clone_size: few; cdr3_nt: TGCAGTGCTAGAACCGGGAGGGTGGCTTTCTTT; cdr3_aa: CSARTGRVAFF
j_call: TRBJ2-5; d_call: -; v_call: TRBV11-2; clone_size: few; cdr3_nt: TGTGCCAGCAGCTTAGTGCACGAAGAGACCCAGTACTTC; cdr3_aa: CASSLVHEETQYF
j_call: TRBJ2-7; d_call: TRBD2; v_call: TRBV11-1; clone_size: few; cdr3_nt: TGTGCCAGCAGCTTAGAGGTTAGCGGGAGTTACGAGCAGTACTTC; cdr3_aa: CASSLEVSGSYEQYF
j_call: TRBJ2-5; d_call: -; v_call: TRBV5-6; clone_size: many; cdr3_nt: TGTGCCAGCAGCGGAGGGGCCCAAGAGACCCAGTACTTC; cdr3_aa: CASSGGAQETQYF
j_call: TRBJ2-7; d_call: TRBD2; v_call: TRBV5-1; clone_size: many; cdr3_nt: TGCGCCAGCCCCCACTTGAGCGGGGGGCTACTGAAGCAGTACTTC; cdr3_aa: CASPHLSGGLLKQYF
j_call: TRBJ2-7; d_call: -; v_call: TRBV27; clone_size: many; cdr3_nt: TGTGCCAGCAGCTTCTGGGGACCACGGGAGCAGTACTTC; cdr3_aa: CASSFWGPREQYF
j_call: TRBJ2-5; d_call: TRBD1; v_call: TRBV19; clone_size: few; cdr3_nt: TGTGCCAGTAGTACCCCCGGACAGGGGGGAGAGACCCAGTACTTC; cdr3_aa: CASSTPGQGGETQYF
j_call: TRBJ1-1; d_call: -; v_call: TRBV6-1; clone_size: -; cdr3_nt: TGTGCCGTTCGACTGGGGGGCCGGAACACTGAAGCTTTCTTT; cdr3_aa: CAVRLGGRNTEAFF
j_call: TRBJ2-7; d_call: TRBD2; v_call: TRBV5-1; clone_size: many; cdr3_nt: TGCGCCAGCAGCACGGGGACTAGCCGGACCTACGAGCAGTACTTC; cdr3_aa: CASSTGTSRTYEQYF
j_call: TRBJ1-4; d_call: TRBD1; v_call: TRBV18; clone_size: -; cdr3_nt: TGTGCCAGCTCATTCCAGGGGGCAACTAATGAAAAACTGTTTTTT; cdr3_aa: CASSFQGATNEKLFF
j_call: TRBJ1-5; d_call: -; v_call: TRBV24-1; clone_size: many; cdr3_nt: TGTGCCACCAGGGCATCGGGAAACAATCAGCCCCAGCATTTT; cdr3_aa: CATRASGNNQPQHF
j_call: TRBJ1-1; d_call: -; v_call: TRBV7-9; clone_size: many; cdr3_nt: TGTGCCAGCAGGCGGGAAGTCTTGAGCACTGAAGCTTTCTTT; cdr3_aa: CASRREVLSTEAFF